The rows below give T cell receptor beta chains drawn from one sample of a study of molecular identifiers for immune sequencing clone quantification. From the PCR reads, TCRdb called clonotypes with MiXCR, one entry per CDR3 protein. This table has 300,000 to 350,000 distinct CDR3 sequences, about a fifth appearing once. The material sequenced was naive CD8+ T cells from blood, with Jurkat cell RNA spiked in. These receptors were collected from a human donor in good health. Some libraries in this study had Jurkat cell RNA spiked in. The CDR3 runs from the conserved cysteine through the conserved F or W. D genes are given only for firm matches. Expanded clones get a size class; other rows say once, few or many, or leave the size out.

>many|NA|TRBJ2-4|TRBV19
CASSIVLGGTKNIQYF
TGTGCCAGTAGTATCGTATTGGGCGGGACCAAAAACATTCAGTACTTC
>many|NA|TRBJ1-4|TRBV14
CASSPLQGIEKLFF
TGTGCCAGCAGCCCACTCCAGGGAATTGAAAAACTGTTTTTT
>many|TRBD1|TRBJ1-6|TRBV20-1
CSARDWDRTRDSPLHF
TGCAGTGCTAGAGATTGGGACAGGACCAGGGATTCACCCCTCCACTTT
>many|NA|TRBJ1-1|TRBV7-6
CASSQTDSTEAFF
TGTGCCAGCAGCCAAACTGACAGCACTGAAGCTTTCTTT
>many|TRBD1|TRBJ2-5|TRBV19
CASSMGQGGETQYF
TGTGCCAGTAGTATGGGACAGGGAGGAGAGACCCAGTACTTC
>many|NA|TRBJ2-7|TRBV5-6
CASSSGSDEQYF
TGTGCCAGCAGCTCAGGGAGCGACGAGCAGTACTTC
>many|TRBD1|TRBJ2-3|TRBV9
CASSLQGAMGDTQYF
TGTGCCAGCAGTCTACAGGGGGCGATGGGAGATACGCAGTATTTT
>many|NA|TRBJ2-3|TRBV9
CASSVVPGGDTQYF
TGTGCCAGCAGCGTAGTGCCAGGAGGAGATACGCAGTATTTT
>many|TRBD2|TRBJ2-7|TRBV2
CASSEYSGEPYEQYF
TGTGCCAGCAGTGAATACAGCGGGGAGCCCTACGAGCAGTACTTC
>many|NA|TRBJ2-1|TRBV24-1
CATSDSEGSLSYNEQFF
TGTGCCACCAGTGATTCTGAAGGGAGTCTGTCCTACAATGAGCAGTTCTTC
>many|TRBD2|TRBJ2-3|TRBV20-1
CSARDGTSGTDTQYF
TGCAGTGCCCGCGACGGGACTAGCGGCACAGATACGCAGTATTTT
>NA|NA|TRBJ1-2|TRBV14
CASSETGNDYGYTF
TGTGCCAGCAGCGAGACAGGCAATGACTATGGCTACACCTTC
>many|NA|TRBJ1-3|TRBV5-6
CASSLAGDSGNTIYF
TGTGCCAGCAGCTTGGCTGGGGATTCTGGAAACACCATATATTTT
>many|NA|TRBJ2-7|TRBV4-1
CASSQDTGAYEQYF
TGCGCCAGCAGCCAAGATACAGGAGCCTACGAGCAGTACTTC
>many|NA|TRBJ2-4|TRBV4-1
CASSQGVGRGPNIQYF
TGCGCCAGCAGCCAAGGGGTCGGGCGGGGGCCAAACATTCAGTACTTC
>NA|NA|TRBJ2-7|TRBV20-1
CSANRRQRVYEKYF
TGCAGTGCAAATAGGCGGCAGAGAGTCTACGAGAAGTACTTC
>NA|TRBD2|TRBJ2-3|TRBV4-3
CASSQQLAGGRDTQYF
TGCGCCAGCAGCCAACAGCTAGCGGGGGGCCGAGATACGCAGTATTTT
>many|NA|TRBJ2-5|TRBV12-3/TRBV12-4
CASRGQGRETQYF
TGTGCCAGCAGGGGCCAGGGAAGAGAGACCCAGTACTTC
>many|NA|TRBJ2-1|TRBV30
CAWSVRMTEQFF
TGTGCCTGGAGTGTTCGGATGACTGAGCAGTTCTTC
>NA|NA|TRBJ2-1|TRBV19
CASGWGTRGYNEQFF
TGTGCCAGTGGTTGGGGCACCAGAGGTTACAATGAGCAGTTCTTC
>few|TRBD1|TRBJ2-7|TRBV28
CASTPTGTANTYEQYF
TGTGCCAGCACCCCAACCGGGACAGCCAATACCTACGAGCAGTACTTC
>NA|NA|TRBJ1-6|TRBV7-6
CASSLNPPLDSARDNTPLHF
TGTGCCAGCAGCCTCAACCCCCCTCTCGACAGTGCACGAGATAATACACCCCTCCACTTT